The 8 T cell receptor beta chains reported below all come from one sample, sequenced in a study of shared clonotypes between healthy human individuals. Sequenced by immunoSEQ multiplex PCR; TCRdb stores in-frame clones only, minus some. The top ten clones hold 0.36% of a sample with around 2.5 million clones, over 85% of them seen once. Sequenced: naive CD4+ T cells from PBMCs. The subset: CD45RA+ positively selected. The receptors shown here come from a man younger than 35 in good health. Some clones in this sample may be carry-over from other donors' samples.

This clone turned up a few times. The chain links TRBV30 to TRBJ1-1, with 7 bases lining up with TRBD1. CDR1 and CDR2 from the germline V gene are GTSNPN and SVGIG (reference sequence). The CDR3 covers 14 residues. V was pared by 0 bases and J by 1 base, with 2 bases of the junction left unmatched. The CDR3 is CAWSVRTGNTEAFF. In DNA form, the CDR3 reads TGTGCCTGGAGTGTTCGGACAGGGAACACTGAAGCTTTCTTT.

The chain uses TRBV5-1 and TRBJ1-1; D not resolved. CDR3 length equals 13 residues. Deletions cut 4 bases from V and 4 bases from J, with 11 bases between. CDR1 SGHRS and CDR2 YFSETQ come from the germline V gene. CDR3 DNA sequence: TGCGCCAGCAGCCCCGCGGGCCGCACTGAAGCTTTCTTT. Translating it yields CASSPAGRTEAFF.

J is TRBJ1-2 and V is TRBV11-2, with 8 bases fitting TRBD1. Germline V CDR1 and CDR2: SGHAT, FQNNGV. The CDR3 length is 14 residues. J gave up 4 bases and V 5 bases, and 6 bases lay outside the gene matches. The CDR3 DNA reads TGTGCCAGCAGCCCACAGGGGGGGTCCTATGGCTACACCTTC. This encodes CASSPQGGSYGYTF.

The chain joins TRBV30 to TRBJ2-7; D possibly matches TRBD1 or TRBD2 (5 bases each). With 0 bases removed from V and 6 bases from J, the gap between germline ends came to 18 bases. The germline CDR1 and CDR2 sequences are GTSNPN and SVGIG (reference sequence). The CDR3 contains 15 residues. CDR3 protein: CAWSVPGAGQGEQYF. The CDR3 coding sequence is TGTGCCTGGAGTGTACCCGGGGCTGGCCAGGGCGAGCAGTACTTC.

The chain recombines TRBV5-1 with TRBJ2-2, with D possibly matching TRBD1 (5 bases). Germline V CDR1 and CDR2: SGHRS, YFSETQ. Trimming took off 7 bases at V and 4 bases at J, with 17 bases between the two ends. The CDR3 runs to 15 residues. CDR3 protein: CASRPFTGSTGELFF. The CDR3 region has the DNA TGCGCCAGCCGCCCTTTTACAGGTAGCACCGGGGAGCTGTTTTTT.

CDR3 nucleotides: TGTGCCAGCAGTCGTACCGGGACACCTTACAATGAGCAGTTCTTC. Its translation: CASSRTGTPYNEQFF. The chain employs TRBV7-3 and TRBJ2-1; D is possibly TRBD1 (6 bases). The germline CDR1 and CDR2 sequences are SGHTA and FQGTGA. V was clipped by 6 bases and J by 4 bases, with 16 bases between them. CDR3 size: 15 residues.

The chain combines TRBV19 with TRBJ1-1, with unresolved D. The CDR3 runs 14 residues. Germline assignment: CDR1 LNHDA and CDR2 SQIVND (reference sequence). V lost 4 bases and J lost 4, with 13 bases in between. CDR3 amino acids: CASSTVPRSTEAFF. The CDR3 bases are TGTGCCAGTAGTACCGTGCCCAGGTCCACTGAAGCTTTCTTT. Full variable domain (outside the CDR3, taken from reference TRBV19 and TRBJ1-1): DGGITQSPKYLFRKEGQNVTLSCEQNLNHDAMYWYRQDPGQGLRLIYYSQIVNDFQKGDIAEGYSVSREKKESFPLTVTSAQKNPTAFYLCASSTVPRSTEAFFGQGTRLTVV.

The genes are TRBV11-2 and TRBJ1-2; TRBD1 matches at 10 bases. The V and J ends lost 6 bases and 5 bases, in that order; junction bases with no gene match: 6. CDR1 is SGHAT and CDR2 is FQNNGV in the germline V gene. This CDR3 is 14 amino acids long. CDR3 residues: CASRKPGQGYGYTF. DNA of the CDR3: TGTGCCAGCAGGAAACCGGGACAGGGGTATGGCTACACCTTC.